What follows are 20 T cell receptor beta chains derived from one specimen sequenced in a study of blood T cell repertoires in COVID-19. Some clones are missing from TCRdb's copy, which holds only in-frame ones; the method was immunoSEQ multiplex PCR. The sample consists of 140,000 or so clones, roughly 87% of them appearing once. Sequenced: peripheral blood. The receptors shown here come from a human donor in a cohort sampled during active COVID-19.

The J gene is TRBJ2-1, the V gene TRBV5-1; 9 bases match TRBD1. This CDR3 has 13 amino acids. V lost 4 bases, J lost 10 bases, and 6 bases stayed unmatched. Per germline, CDR1 SGHRS and CDR2 YFSETQ. The CDR3 DNA is TGCGCCAGCAGCGCGAATACAGGGGGCGAGCAGTTCTTC. The encoded protein is CASSANTGGEQFF.

J is TRBJ1-1 and V is TRBV19; D perhaps matches TRBD1 (6 bases). Trimming took off 5 bases at V and 2 bases at J, with 9 bases between the two ends. CDR1 LNHDA and CDR2 SQIVND come from the germline V gene (reference sequence). The CDR3 consists of 13 residues. CDR3 sequence: CASSDRPNTEAFF. The CDR3 DNA reads TGTGCCAGTAGTGACAGGCCCAACACTGAAGCTTTCTTT. Drawing the rest from reference TRBV19 and TRBJ1-1, the complete variable domain is DGGITQSPKYLFRKEGQNVTLSCEQNLNHDAMYWYRQDPGQGLRLIYYSQIVNDFQKGDIAEGYSVSREKKESFPLTVTSAQKNPTAFYLCASSDRPNTEAFFGQGTRLTVV.

V and J are TRBV11-1 and TRBJ2-7; perhaps TRBD2 as D (5 bases). Trimming pared 1 base from V and 1 base from J, leaving 11 bases between. Germline assignment: CDR1 SGHAT and CDR2 FQDESV (reference sequence). This CDR3 is built from 15 residues. DNA of the CDR3: TGTGCCAGCAGCTTAGACTACGGGGTATCCTACGAGCAGTACTTC. This codes for CASSLDYGVSYEQYF. The entire variable domain, with the rest obtained from reference TRBV11-1 and TRBJ2-7, is as follows: EAEVAQSPRYKITEKSQAVAFWCDPISGHATLYWYRQILGQGPELLVQFQDESVVDDSQLPKDRFSAERLKGVDSTLKIQPAELGDSAMYLCASSLDYGVSYEQYFGPGTRLTVT.

The chain uses TRBV7-2 and TRBJ1-1; D is undetermined. V gave up 5 bases and J gave up 3 bases, with 13 bases separating them. The CDR3 contains 14 residues. Germline CDR1 and CDR2: SGHTA and FQGNSA. This CDR3 is CASSIGWGDTEAFF. For the CDR3, the DNA is TGTGCCAGCAGCATTGGGTGGGGAGACACTGAAGCTTTCTTT.

The genes are TRBV2 and TRBJ1-2; 9 bases agree with TRBD1. The CDR3 totals 15 residues. Germline CDR1 reads SNHLY; CDR2 reads FYNNEI. V shed 7 bases and J 0 bases; nucleotides not matched to a gene: 6. This CDR3 reads CASTPGQGANYGYTF. CDR3 nucleotides: TGTGCCAGCACCCCGGGACAGGGAGCTAACTATGGCTACACCTTC.

The V gene is TRBV5-1, the J gene TRBJ1-6, with TRBD1 matching over 10 bases. Trimming removed 3 bases from V and 7 bases from J; junction bases left unmatched: 4. The CDR3 consists of 15 residues. Germline V CDR1 and CDR2: SGHRS, YFSETQ. The chain's CDR3 is CASSSSGQGNSPLHF. The CDR3 DNA follows: TGCGCCAGCAGCTCCTCGGGACAGGGGAATTCACCCCTCCACTTT.

J is TRBJ2-1 and V is TRBV6-5; 9 nucleotides align to TRBD2. The CDR3 consists of 15 residues. V shed 5 bases, J shed 6 bases, and the junction held 8 bases outside the gene matches. Germline CDR1 MNHEY, CDR2 SVGAGI. The CDR3 coding sequence is TGTGCCAGCAGTCCGCGGCGGGGGGGAGGCAATGAGCAGTTCTTC. Its protein is CASSPRRGGGNEQFF.

J is TRBJ1-4 and V is TRBV19; tentatively, D is TRBD1 (6 bases). This CDR3 contains 16 residues. Trimming left V 0 bases short and J 6 bases short, with 14 bases between. Germline V gene data show CDR1 as LNHDA and CDR2 as SQIVND (reference sequence). The CDR3 spells CASSIDPTGTHEKLFF. Written as DNA, the CDR3 is TGTGCCAGTAGTATAGATCCAACAGGGACCCATGAAAAACTGTTTTTT.

The chain carries TRBV27 and TRBJ2-1; D might be TRBD1 (7 bases). Germline loops: CDR1 MNHEY, CDR2 SMNVEV (reference sequence). CDR3 length: 15 amino acids. V lost 7 bases, J lost 4 bases, and 17 bases lay in between. CDR3 DNA sequence: TGTGCCAGCACCTTGGGCAGGGGGAGGTACAATGAGCAGTTCTTC. This translates into CASTLGRGRYNEQFF.

This chain connects TRBV30 to TRBJ1-5; tentative D call: TRBD1 (5 bases). This CDR3 has 12 residues. Germline V CDR1 and CDR2: GTSNPN, SVGIG (reference sequence). V lost 3 bases, J lost 7 bases, and 10 bases lay in between. This CDR3 reads CAWSPGQQPQHF. The CDR3 DNA is TGTGCCTGGAGCCCAGGGCAACAGCCCCAGCATTTT.

This chain uses TRBV4-3 with TRBJ2-7; no clear D gene. CDR1 is LGHNA and CDR2 is YSLEER in the germline V gene. This CDR3 has 13 residues. V was pared by 0 bases and J by 0 bases, with 3 bases between. The CDR3 DNA reads TGCGCCAGCAGCCAAGACAGCTCCTACGAGCAGTACTTC. Its translation: CASSQDSSYEQYF.

The chain is built from TRBV6-5 and TRBJ1-2, with D unresolved. Germline V gene data show CDR1 as MNHEY and CDR2 as SVGAGI. Trimming shortened V by 2 bases and J by 8 bases, and 12 bases separated the two germline ends. The CDR3 runs to 13 residues. This chain's CDR3 is CASSYGQAGGYTF. The CDR3 nucleotides are TGTGCCAGCAGTTACGGGCAGGCCGGAGGCTACACCTTC.

This clone has more than one count but fewer than ten. V and J are TRBV27 and TRBJ2-7; 10 bases fit TRBD1. Germline V gene data show CDR1 as MNHEY and CDR2 as SMNVEV (reference sequence). The CDR3 consists of 13 residues. Losses at the gene ends were 6 bases for V and 6 bases for J; bases not matched to a gene: 5. CDR3 sequence: CASSPGQGFEQYF. The CDR3 DNA sequence: TGTGCCAGCAGCCCGGGACAGGGGTTCGAGCAGTACTTC.

The V and J genes are TRBV18 and TRBJ1-5; 9 bases are shared with TRBD1. Germline V gene lookup returns CDR1 KGHSH and CDR2 LQKENI. Germline trimming cut 4 bases from V and 3 bases from J; bases unmatched to any gene: 4. This CDR3 is built from 15 residues. In DNA form, the CDR3 reads TGTGCCAGCTCACAGGGACAGGGCTCCAATCAGCCCCAGCATTTT. This gives the protein CASSQGQGSNQPQHF. The variable domain in full, completed from reference TRBV18 and TRBJ1-5, reads NAGVMQNPRHLVRRRGQEARLRCSPMKGHSHVYWYRQLPEEGLKFMVYLQKENIIDESGMPKERFSAEFPKEGPSILRIQQVVRGDSAAYFCASSQGQGSNQPQHFGDGTRLSIL.

This rearrangement joins TRBV7-9 to TRBJ1-1, with D possibly being TRBD1 (6 bases). Germline V gene lookup returns CDR1 SEHNR and CDR2 FQNEAQ (reference sequence). This CDR3 has 15 amino acids. Trimming removed 2 bases at V and 6 bases at J, with 16 bases between. CDR3 amino acids: CASSLQGLVAAEAFF. CDR3 sequence (DNA): TGTGCCAGCAGCTTACAGGGGCTGGTTGCTGCTGAAGCTTTCTTT.

The chain uses TRBV9 and TRBJ2-2; D uncertain. Trimming shortened V by 4 bases and J by 4 bases, and 5 bases separated the two germline ends. This CDR3 is 12 amino acids long. Germline V CDR1 and CDR2: SGDLS, YYNGEE. CDR3 amino acids: CASSPPTGELFF. CDR3 coding DNA: TGTGCCAGCAGCCCTCCCACCGGGGAGCTGTTTTTT.

CDR3 protein: CASSSQGYSNQPQHF. In nucleotides, the CDR3 is TGTGCCAGCAGCTCACAGGGTTATAGCAATCAGCCCCAGCATTTT. V usage is TRBV5-4 and J usage is TRBJ1-5; possible D gene TRBD1, 6 bases. This CDR3 contains 15 residues. Germline loops: CDR1 SGHNT, CDR2 YYREEE (reference sequence). Trimming pared 3 bases from V and 0 bases from J, leaving 10 bases between.

The V gene is TRBV19, the J gene TRBJ2-5; weak D call: TRBD1 (5 bases). Germline CDR1 reads LNHDA; CDR2 reads SQIVND (reference sequence). The V and J ends lost 3 bases and 1 base respectively, with 6 bases between them. The CDR3 length is 13 residues. The CDR3 here is CASSMTAQETQYF. The CDR3 region has the DNA TGTGCCAGTAGTATGACAGCCCAAGAGACCCAGTACTTC.

J is TRBJ2-7 and V is TRBV27, with D tentatively TRBD2 (6 bases). The CDR3 has 12 amino acids. From germline, CDR1 is MNHEY and CDR2 SMNVEV (reference sequence). Trimming removed 4 bases at V and 7 bases at J, with 11 bases between. This CDR3 reads CASSSAAGEQYF. The CDR3 DNA sequence: TGTGCCAGCAGTTCGGCTGCGGGGGAGCAGTACTTC.

V gene TRBV7-2 combines with J gene TRBJ1-6, with TRBD1 matching 8 bases. V dropped 5 bases and J dropped 6; count of bases not matched to a gene: 9. This CDR3 spans 16 amino acids. In germline, CDR1 is SGHTA, CDR2 FQGNSA. The CDR3 loop reads CASSPRTGSFNSPLHF. The CDR3 nucleotides read TGTGCCAGCAGCCCACGGACAGGGTCTTTTAATTCACCCCTCCACTTT. Full variable domain (missing parts from reference TRBV7-2 and TRBJ1-6): GAGVSQSPSNKVTEKGKDVELRCDPISGHTALYWYRQSLGQGLEFLIYFQGNSAPDKSGLPSDRFSAERTGGSVSTLTIQRTQQEDSAVYLCASSPRTGSFNSPLHFGNGTRLTVT.